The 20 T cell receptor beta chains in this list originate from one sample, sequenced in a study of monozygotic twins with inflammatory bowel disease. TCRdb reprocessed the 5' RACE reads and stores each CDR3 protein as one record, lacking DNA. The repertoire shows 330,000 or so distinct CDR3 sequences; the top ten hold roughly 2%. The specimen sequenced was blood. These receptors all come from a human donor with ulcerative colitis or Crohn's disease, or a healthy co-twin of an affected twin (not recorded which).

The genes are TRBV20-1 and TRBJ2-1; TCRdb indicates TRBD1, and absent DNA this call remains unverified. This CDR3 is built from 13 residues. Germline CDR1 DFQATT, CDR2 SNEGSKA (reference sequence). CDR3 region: CSAPRDTYNEQFF.

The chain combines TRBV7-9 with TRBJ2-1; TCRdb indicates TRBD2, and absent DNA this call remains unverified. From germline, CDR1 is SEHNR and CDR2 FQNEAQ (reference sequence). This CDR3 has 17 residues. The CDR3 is CASSLPRAGSSYNEQFF.

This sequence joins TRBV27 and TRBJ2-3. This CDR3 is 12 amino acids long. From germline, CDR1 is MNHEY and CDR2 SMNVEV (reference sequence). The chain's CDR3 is CASSSHTDTQYF.

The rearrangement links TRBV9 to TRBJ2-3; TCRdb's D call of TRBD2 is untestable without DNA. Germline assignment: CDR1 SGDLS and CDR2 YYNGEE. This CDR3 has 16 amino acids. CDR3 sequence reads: CASSVDAGGPSDTQYF.

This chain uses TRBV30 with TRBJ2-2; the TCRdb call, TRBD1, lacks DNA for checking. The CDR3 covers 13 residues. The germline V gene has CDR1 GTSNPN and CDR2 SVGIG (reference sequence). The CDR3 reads CACQTGSTGELFF.

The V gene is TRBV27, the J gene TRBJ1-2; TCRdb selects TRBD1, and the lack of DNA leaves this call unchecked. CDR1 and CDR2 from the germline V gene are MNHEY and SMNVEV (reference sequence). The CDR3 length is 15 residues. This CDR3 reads CASSARQGANYGYTF.

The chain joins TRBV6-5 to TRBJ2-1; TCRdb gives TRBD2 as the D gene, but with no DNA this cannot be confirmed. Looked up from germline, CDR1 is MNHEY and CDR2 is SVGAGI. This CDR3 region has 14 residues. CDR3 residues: CASSYVAGGPEQFF.

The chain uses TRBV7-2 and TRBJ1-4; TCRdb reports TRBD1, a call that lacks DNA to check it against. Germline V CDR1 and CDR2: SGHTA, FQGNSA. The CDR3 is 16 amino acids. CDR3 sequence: CASSLGPGQGQEKLFF.

The CDR3 spells CSALAGWETQYF. The chain uses TRBV20-1 and TRBJ2-5; the D call from TCRdb, TRBD2, cannot be confirmed without DNA. The CDR3 extends over 12 amino acids. The V gene's germline CDR1 is DFQATT and CDR2 SNEGSKA (reference sequence).

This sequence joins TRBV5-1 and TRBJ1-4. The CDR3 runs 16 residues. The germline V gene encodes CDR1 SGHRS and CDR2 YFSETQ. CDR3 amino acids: CASSQTMGGSSEKLFF.

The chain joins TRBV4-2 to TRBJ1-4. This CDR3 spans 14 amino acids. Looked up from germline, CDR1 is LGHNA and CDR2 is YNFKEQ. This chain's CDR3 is CASSSGGFGEKLFF.

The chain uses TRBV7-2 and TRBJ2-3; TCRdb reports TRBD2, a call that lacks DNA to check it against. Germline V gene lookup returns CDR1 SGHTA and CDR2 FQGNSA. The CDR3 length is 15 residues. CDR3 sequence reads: CASSGLAGARDTQYF.

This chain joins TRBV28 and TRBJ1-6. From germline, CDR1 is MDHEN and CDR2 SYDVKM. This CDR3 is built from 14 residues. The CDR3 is CASSPGLDNSPLHF. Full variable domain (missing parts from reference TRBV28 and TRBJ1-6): DVKVTQSSRYLVKRTGEKVFLECVQDMDHENMFWYRQDPGLGLRLIYFSYDVKMKEKGDIPEGYSVSREKKERFSLILESASTNQTSMYLCASSPGLDNSPLHFGNGTRLTVT.

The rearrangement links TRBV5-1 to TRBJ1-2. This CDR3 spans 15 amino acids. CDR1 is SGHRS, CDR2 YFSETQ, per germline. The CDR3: CASSLKPTPRNGYTF.

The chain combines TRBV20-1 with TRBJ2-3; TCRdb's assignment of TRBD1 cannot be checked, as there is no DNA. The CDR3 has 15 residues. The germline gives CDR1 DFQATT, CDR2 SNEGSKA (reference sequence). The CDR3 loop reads CSAPAPGGQTDTQYF.

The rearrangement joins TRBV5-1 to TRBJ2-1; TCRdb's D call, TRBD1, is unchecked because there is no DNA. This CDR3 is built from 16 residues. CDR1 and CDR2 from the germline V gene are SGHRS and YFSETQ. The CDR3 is CASSLDGTGYYNEQFF. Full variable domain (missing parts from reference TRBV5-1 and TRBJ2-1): KAGVTQTPRYLIKTRGQQVTLSCSPISGHRSVSWYQQTPGQGLQFLFEYFSETQRNKGNFPGRFSGRQFSNSRSEMNVSTLELGDSALYLCASSLDGTGYYNEQFFGPGTRLTVL.

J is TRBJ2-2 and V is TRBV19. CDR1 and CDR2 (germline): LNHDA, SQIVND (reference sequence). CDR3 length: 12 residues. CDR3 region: CASSIERRELFF.

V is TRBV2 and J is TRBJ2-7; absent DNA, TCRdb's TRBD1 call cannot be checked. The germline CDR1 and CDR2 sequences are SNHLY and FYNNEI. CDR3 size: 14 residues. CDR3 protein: CASTGDRGLYEQYF.

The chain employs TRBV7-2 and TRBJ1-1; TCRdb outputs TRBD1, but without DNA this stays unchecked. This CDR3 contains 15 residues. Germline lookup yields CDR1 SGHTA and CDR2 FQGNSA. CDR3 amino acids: CASSLDRAKNTEAFF. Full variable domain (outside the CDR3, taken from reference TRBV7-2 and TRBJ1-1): GAGVSQSPSNKVTEKGKDVELRCDPISGHTALYWYRQSLGQGLEFLIYFQGNSAPDKSGLPSDRFSAERTGGSVSTLTIQRTQQEDSAVYLCASSLDRAKNTEAFFGQGTRLTVV.

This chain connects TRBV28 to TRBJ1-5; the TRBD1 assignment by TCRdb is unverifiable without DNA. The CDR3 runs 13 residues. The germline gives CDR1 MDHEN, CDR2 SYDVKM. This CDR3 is CASTDDFPGPQHF.